Listed below are T cell receptor beta chains from one sample, sequenced in a study of blood T cell repertoires in COVID-19. Data came from immunoSEQ multiplex PCR; TCRdb stores just in-frame clones and leaves some out. Counted here are about 220,000 clones, about four fifths occurring once; the ten biggest clones make up roughly 5%. Input material: PBMCs or T cells enriched from blood (not recorded which). These receptors all come from a woman aged 45 to 65 who had been exposed to COVID-19. Both conserved end residues are part of each CDR3. The D gene is left open where the match is weak. Rows give clone size only sometimes, using once, few, many, or a class for an expanded clone.

V	size	J	D	CDR3	DNA
TRBV6-1	NA	TRBJ2-7	NA	CASSETVGIPSYEQYF	TGTGCCAGCAGTGAAACTGTGGGCATACCCTCCTACGAGCAGTACTTC
TRBV18	NA	TRBJ1-6	NA	CASSPQGSYNSPLHF	TGTGCCAGCTCACCTCAGGGATCCTATAATTCACCCCTCCACTTT
TRBV7-2	few	TRBJ1-3	NA	CASSFRMASSGNTIYF	TGTGCCAGCAGCTTTCGTATGGCCAGCTCTGGAAACACCATATATTTT
TRBV5-6	NA	TRBJ2-7	NA	CASSFWGRESEQYF	TGTGCCAGCAGCTTTTGGGGGCGAGAGAGTGAGCAGTACTTC
TRBV6-2/TRBV6-3	NA	TRBJ1-2	TRBD1	CASSADRAYGYTF	TGTGCCAGCAGTGCAGACAGGGCGTATGGCTACACCTTC
TRBV24-1	NA	TRBJ2-3	TRBD2	CATSAGGTDTQYF	TGTGCCACCAGCGCGGGGGGCACAGATACGCAGTATTTT
TRBV7-9	NA	TRBJ1-1	NA	CASSADRSEAFF	TGTGCCAGCAGCGCCGACAGGTCGGAAGCTTTCTTT
TRBV5-1	NA	TRBJ2-7	TRBD2	CASSLGGGLSYEQYF	TGCGCCAGCAGCTTGGGCGGGGGGCTCTCCTACGAGCAGTACTTC
TRBV12-3/TRBV12-4	NA	TRBJ1-2	NA	CASSLPANYGYTF	TGTGCCAGCAGTTTACCGGCTAACTATGGCTACACCTTC
TRBV6-5	NA	TRBJ1-1	TRBD1	CASSQPGQLNTEAFF	TGTGCCAGCAGTCAACCGGGACAGCTAAACACTGAAGCTTTCTTT
TRBV4-1	NA	TRBJ1-1	NA	CASSQDESSLRTEAFF	TGCGCCAGCAGCCAAGATGAGAGTTCTTTAAGAACTGAAGCTTTCTTT
TRBV21-1	NA	TRBJ1-1	NA	CASSRTGALTFF	TGTGCCAGCAGCCGGACAGGAGCTTTAACTTTCTTT
TRBV9	NA	TRBJ1-4	NA	CASSASPGSTNEKLFF	TGTGCCAGCAGCGCGTCCCCGGGGTCAACTAATGAAAAACTGTTTTTT
TRBV4-3	once	TRBJ1-5	TRBD1	CASSQNTGTGFRQPQHF	TGCGCCAGCAGCCAAAACACCGGGACAGGGTTTCGTCAGCCCCAGCATTTT
TRBV10-3	few	TRBJ1-3	TRBD1	CAISRGQGASGNTIYF	TGTGCCATCAGCCGGGGACAGGGGGCCTCTGGAAACACCATATATTTT
TRBV5-1	once	TRBJ1-3	NA	CASSLDGRGQPDLGNTIYF	TGCGCCAGCAGCTTGGACGGCAGGGGACAACCTGATTTGGGAAACACCATATATTTT
TRBV7-2	NA	TRBJ2-5	NA	CASSPTVETQYF	TGTGCCAGCAGCCCCACGGTCGAGACCCAGTACTTC
TRBV7-8	NA	TRBJ1-1	NA	CASSFEGRRAEAFF	TGTGCCAGCAGCTTTGAAGGGAGGAGGGCTGAAGCTTTCTTT
TRBV19	once	TRBJ1-6	NA	CASNVGTTNSPLHF	TGTGCCAGTAATGTGGGGACAACTAATTCACCCCTCCACTTT
TRBV4-3	NA	TRBJ2-3	NA	CASSPRGWKYPDTQYF	TGCGCCAGCAGCCCCAGGGGCTGGAAGTACCCAGATACGCAGTATTTT
TRBV5-1	NA	TRBJ2-1	TRBD2	CASSLGGRDPSYNEQFF	TGCGCCAGCAGCTTGGGTGGGAGGGATCCTTCCTACAATGAGCAGTTCTTC
TRBV5-1	once	TRBJ1-2	TRBD1	CASSLAPQGDGYTF	TGCGCCAGCAGCTTGGCTCCACAGGGGGATGGCTACACCTTC
TRBV27	NA	TRBJ1-2	TRBD1	CASSLKTGGAYGYTF	TGTGCCAGCAGTTTAAAAACAGGGGGCGCCTATGGCTACACCTTC
TRBV19	NA	TRBJ1-5	NA	CASSLENGRNQPQHF	TGTGCCAGTAGCCTAGAAAATGGCCGCAATCAGCCCCAGCATTTT
TRBV13	NA	TRBJ1-3	TRBD1	CASSYAQLGTGYGNTIYF	TGTGCCAGCAGCTACGCCCAGCTCGGGACAGGGTATGGAAACACCATATATTTT
TRBV29-1	NA	TRBJ2-7	TRBD1	CSVWDRGSEQYF	TGCAGCGTTTGGGACAGGGGGAGCGAGCAGTACTTC
TRBV28	once	TRBJ1-5	TRBD1	CASRGAGGRSGQPQHF	TGTGCCAGCAGAGGGGCAGGGGGTCGCTCGGGGCAGCCCCAGCATTTT
TRBV10-1	once	TRBJ2-7	NA	CASSIERFKEQYF	TGCGCCAGCAGTATCGAGCGGTTCAAGGAGCAGTACTTC
TRBV6-5	NA	TRBJ2-7	TRBD1	CASRPRDRDYEQYF	TGTGCCAGCAGACCAAGGGACAGGGACTACGAGCAGTACTTC
TRBV24-1	NA	TRBJ1-2	NA	CATSVSGGMGYTF	TGTGCCACCAGTGTTTCGGGGGGAATGGGCTACACCTTC
TRBV20-1	NA	TRBJ2-3	NA	CSANSRFTQYF	TGCAGTGCTAACAGTAGGTTTACGCAGTATTTT
TRBV4-3	NA	TRBJ1-2	NA	CASSHGVRNYGYTF	TGCGCCAGCAGCCATGGAGTGAGGAACTATGGCTACACCTTC
TRBV28	NA	TRBJ2-1	TRBD2	CATDGGGSNNEQFF	TGTGCCACCGATGGGGGGGGTAGCAACAATGAGCAGTTCTTC
TRBV5-1	NA	TRBJ2-7	NA	CASSLGGTPSYEQYF	TGCGCCAGCAGCTTGGGAGGGACACCATCCTACGAGCAGTACTTC
TRBV28	NA	TRBJ1-1	NA	CASSLPYTGNIRGTEAFF	TGTGCCAGCAGTTTACCCTATACAGGGAACATACGGGGCACTGAAGCTTTCTTT
TRBV6-1	NA	TRBJ1-4	NA	CASSEVGGLFF	TGTGCCAGCAGTGAAGTCGGGGGACTGTTTTTT
TRBV5-1	NA	TRBJ2-5	TRBD2	CASSLDGDPGGTQYF	TGCGCCAGCAGCTTGGACGGAGACCCGGGGGGGACCCAGTACTTC
TRBV12-5	NA	TRBJ2-4	NA	CASMTDIAKNIQYF	TGTGCTAGTATGACAGACATCGCCAAAAACATTCAGTACTTC
TRBV18	NA	TRBJ2-7	NA	CASSSLGVGYEQYF	TGTGCCAGCTCATCCCTCGGGGTCGGCTACGAGCAGTACTTC
TRBV24-1	NA	TRBJ1-2	NA	CATSDFRQGSYGYTF	TGTGCCACCAGTGATTTTAGGCAGGGAAGCTATGGCTACACCTTC
TRBV3-1/TRBV3-2	once	TRBJ1-1	NA	CASSQVRETEAFF	TGTGCCAGCAGCCAAGTCAGGGAAACTGAAGCTTTCTTT
TRBV3-1/TRBV3-2	NA	TRBJ2-5	TRBD1	CASSRDRVAMETQYF	TGTGCCAGCAGCCGGGACAGGGTAGCGATGGAGACCCAGTACTTC
TRBV5-1	NA	TRBJ1-3	TRBD1	CASTPTGNGNTIYF	TGCGCCAGCACCCCGACAGGGAATGGAAACACCATATATTTT
TRBV7-9	NA	TRBJ2-5	TRBD1	CASSPDRDQETQYF	TGTGCCAGCAGCCCGGACAGGGACCAAGAGACCCAGTACTTC
TRBV7-9	NA	TRBJ1-4	NA	CASVYESQRGEKLFF	TGTGCCAGCGTCTACGAGTCCCAGCGGGGTGAAAAACTGTTTTTT
TRBV30	NA	TRBJ2-3	NA	CAWSSGSWTDTQYF	TGTGCCTGGAGTAGCGGCAGCTGGACAGATACGCAGTATTTT
TRBV7-2	NA	TRBJ1-1	NA	CASSFRTEAFF	TGTGCCAGCAGCTTCCGCACTGAAGCTTTCTTT
TRBV12-3/TRBV12-4	NA	TRBJ1-1	NA	CASGYRVTEAFF	TGTGCCAGCGGCTACAGGGTTACTGAAGCTTTCTTT
TRBV2	once	TRBJ1-2	NA	CASSEGGYGYTF	TGTGCCAGCAGTGAGGGAGGGTATGGCTACACCTTC
TRBV19	NA	TRBJ1-1	NA	CASRRNSGGMNTEAFF	TGTGCCAGTAGACGTAATTCGGGGGGGATGAACACTGAAGCTTTCTTT
TRBV9	NA	TRBJ1-1	TRBD1	CASSPLTGGAFF	TGTGCCAGCAGCCCCTTAACAGGGGGTGCTTTCTTT
TRBV11-2	NA	TRBJ2-7	TRBD1	CASSLPHDRATSYEQYF	TGTGCCAGCAGCTTACCCCACGACAGGGCGACCTCCTACGAGCAGTACTTC
TRBV4-3	once	TRBJ2-3	TRBD2	CASSQDLSGGVSTDTQYF	TGCGCCAGCAGCCAAGATCTTAGCGGGGGGGTAAGCACAGATACGCAGTATTTT
TRBV12-3/TRBV12-4	few	TRBJ1-2	NA	CASSLGRSYTF	TGTGCCAGCAGTCTAGGCCGGTCGTACACCTTC